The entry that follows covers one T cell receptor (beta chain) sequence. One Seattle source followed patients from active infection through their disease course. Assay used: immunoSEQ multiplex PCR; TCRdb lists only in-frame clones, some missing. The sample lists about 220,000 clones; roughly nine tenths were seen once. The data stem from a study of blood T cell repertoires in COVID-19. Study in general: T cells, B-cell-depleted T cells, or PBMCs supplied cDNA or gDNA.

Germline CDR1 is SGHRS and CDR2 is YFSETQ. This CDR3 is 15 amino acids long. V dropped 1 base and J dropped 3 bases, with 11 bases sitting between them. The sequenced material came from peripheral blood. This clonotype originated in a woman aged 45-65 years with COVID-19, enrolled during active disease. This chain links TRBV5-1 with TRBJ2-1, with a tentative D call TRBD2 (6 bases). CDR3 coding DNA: TGCGCCAGCAGCTTGCTCGGGGGAAACTACAATGAGCAGTTCTTC. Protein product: CASSLLGGNYNEQFF.